This record concerns one T cell receptor beta chain sequence. This sample was taken from a study of cytomegalovirus exposure and HLA in healthy donors. Both 60 Vbeta primers and 13 Jbeta primers went into the PCR. Sequencing was performed with immunoSEQ multiplex PCR; in TCRdb, only in-frame clones are kept and a portion is missing. The sample lists 300,000 or so clones, roughly 81% occurring once. The CDR3 sequence is 14 residues long. V shed 10 bases and J shed 5 bases, with 17 bases lying between them. Germline V gene lookup returns CDR1 MNHEY and CDR2 SMNVEV (reference sequence). The chain combines TRBV27 with TRBJ1-4; D is possibly TRBD1 (6 bases). The sequencing input was PBMCs. This clonotype was obtained from a woman in her thirties or forties in good health and CMV-seropositive. The CDR3 spells CATSAQGMNEKLFF. DNA of the CDR3: TGTGCCACCTCTGCCCAGGGGATGAATGAAAAACTGTTTTTT.